The clone carrying this T cell receptor beta chain was picked up a small number of times. Its antigen is unidentified. This CDR3 spans 15 amino acids. CDR1 SNHLY and CDR2 FYNNEI come from the germline V gene. Losses at the gene ends were 5 bases for V and 0 bases for J; bases not matched to a gene: 3. This record comes from a study of T cells after yellow fever vaccination. Study background: The authors prepared low-cell-number fractions using SMART-Seq v4 Ultra Low Input.

Broader study findings: Post-booster repertoires contained most primary-vaccination clones again (around 97% CD4, about 90% CD8).

5'RACE template switching generated TCR cDNA, adding a universal primer site and UMIs. MiXCR, applied by TCRdb to the 5' RACE reads, yields one record per CDR3 protein. This table holds 99,000 or so distinct CDR3 sequences, around 5.8% found once. The clonotype comes from a man aged 18-30 years who received the YFV17D yellow fever vaccine. The gene calls are TRBV2 and TRBJ2-2, with TRBD1 matching over 7 bases. The sequencing here drew on CD8+ T cells sorted from PBMCs, taken 10 days after the yellow fever booster vaccination. CDR3: CASSSDRANTGELFF. The CDR3 bases are TGTGCCAGCAGTTCAGACAGGGCGAACACCGGGGAGCTGTTTTTT.